This passage covers 25 T cell receptor beta chains from one sample sequenced in a study of neoadjuvant nivolumab and ipilimumab in lung cancer. Sequencing used immunoSEQ multiplex PCR; TCRdb keeps in-frame clones, though not all of them. This sample has 25,000 to 30,000 clones; about 80% occur once, and the top ten carry around a sixth. The source material was tumor tissue, sampled after neoadjuvant nivolumab, alone or with ipilimumab, at or shortly before surgery. The source is an adult with non-small cell lung cancer.

The J gene is TRBJ1-2, the V gene TRBV6-5; D gene unclear. The V gene lost 7 bases and the J gene lost 8 bases, with 11 bases spanning the gap. The CDR3 is 11 residues long. The V gene's germline CDR1 is MNHEY and CDR2 SVGAGI. CDR3 nucleotides: TGTGCCAGCAAAACTCGAGGGGGCTACACCTTC. It specifies CASKTRGGYTF.

The chain carries TRBV5-4 and TRBJ2-4; tentative D call: TRBD2 (6 bases). Germline V lookup: CDR1 SGHNT, CDR2 YYREEE (reference sequence). This CDR3 has 15 residues. Trimming stripped 1 base from V and 4 bases from J, with 12 bases between. This CDR3 is CASSLRGLGKNIQYF. In nucleotides, the CDR3 is TGTGCCAGCAGCTTGAGGGGACTTGGGAAAAACATTCAGTACTTC.

This chain links TRBV4-1 with TRBJ1-6, with D uncertain. The germline CDR1 and CDR2 sequences are MGHRA and YSYEKL. V was shortened by 4 bases and J by 6 bases, with 10 bases between the two germline ends. The CDR3 extends over 14 amino acids. In DNA, the CDR3 is TGCGCCAGCAGCCCAGCGCTCTCTAATTCACCCCTCCACTTT. It is translated as CASSPALSNSPLHF.

This chain connects TRBV10-1 to TRBJ1-1; D call uncertain. CDR1 WNHNN and CDR2 SYGVQD come from the germline V gene (reference sequence). Trimming left V 7 bases short and J 3 bases short, with 18 bases between. The CDR3 runs 15 residues. CDR3 sequence (DNA): TGCGCCAGCACATTACAGACACTCCCGGACACTGAAGCTTTCTTT. This sequence encodes CASTLQTLPDTEAFF.

The chain joins TRBV6-6 to TRBJ1-6; the D gene is possibly TRBD1 (6 bases). With 6 bases removed from V and 5 bases from J, the gap between germline ends came to 17 bases. The germline gives CDR1 MNHNY, CDR2 SVGAGI (reference sequence). CDR3 length: 16 residues. The CDR3 nucleotides read TGTGCCAGCAGCCGTCCTGACAGGAAGAATAATTCACCCCTCCACTTT. Its translation is CASSRPDRKNNSPLHF.

The V and J genes are TRBV6-5 and TRBJ1-3; 7 bases line up with TRBD1. Germline values: CDR1 MNHEY, CDR2 SVGAGI. The CDR3 has 14 amino acids. V shed 2 bases and J 4 bases; nucleotides not matched to a gene: 2. The CDR3 coding sequence is TGTGCCAGCAGTTACACAGGGGCCGGAAACACCATATATTTT. Protein sequence: CASSYTGAGNTIYF.

Only one count was recorded for this clone. Here the CDR3 reads CAWRPTVTGELFF. In DNA form, the CDR3 reads TGTGCCTGGAGGCCGACTGTCACCGGGGAGCTGTTTTTT. V and J are TRBV30 and TRBJ2-2; D is ambiguous. V was cut by 3 bases and J by 4 bases, with 9 bases left in between. Germline lookup yields CDR1 GTSNPN and CDR2 SVGIG (reference sequence). This CDR3 is 13 amino acids long.

V gene TRBV11-2 combines with J gene TRBJ1-2; 8 bases are shared with TRBD1. The V segment lost 3 bases and the J segment 4 bases; nucleotides outside the gene matches: 4. The CDR3 sequence is 14 residues long. The germline CDR1 and CDR2 sequences are SGHAT and FQNNGV. For the CDR3, the DNA is TGTGCCAGCAGCTTGGACAGGGCGAGCTATGGCTACACCTTC. It specifies CASSLDRASYGYTF.

This clone has a handful of counts. This rearrangement joins TRBV5-6 to TRBJ2-3; tentatively, D is TRBD2 (6 bases). The ends were cut back, 0 bases at V and 0 bases at J, with 8 bases in the middle. There are 15 residues in the CDR3. Germline V CDR1 and CDR2: SGHDT, YYEEEE. The CDR3 region is CASSLVSGSTDTQYF. CDR3 DNA sequence: TGTGCCAGCAGCTTGGTCAGCGGGAGCACAGATACGCAGTATTTT.

Comments on this clone: The sample contains more than one DNA sequence encoding this CDR3. J is TRBJ1-2 and V is TRBV25-1; D call uncertain. Germline V gene lookup returns CDR1 MGHDK and CDR2 SYGVNS. The V gene lost 3 bases and the J gene lost 4 bases, with 6 bases spanning the gap. CDR3 length equals 12 residues. CDR3 sequence: CASSDSRYGYTF. For the CDR3, the DNA is TGTGCCAGCAGTGATTCACGCTATGGCTACACCTTC.

CDR3 amino acids: CASSLQGNTGELFF. In nucleotides, the CDR3 is TGTGCCAGCAGCTTACAAGGGAACACCGGGGAGCTGTTTTTT. The gene calls are TRBV7-9 and TRBJ2-2; no clear D gene. Looked up from germline, CDR1 is SEHNR and CDR2 is FQNEAQ (reference sequence). The CDR3 covers 14 residues. Trimming took 2 bases from V and 1 from J, leaving 5 bases between them. Using reference TRBV7-9 and TRBJ2-2 for the parts outside the CDR3, the full variable domain is DTGVSQNPRHKITKRGQNVTFRCDPISEHNRLYWYRQTLGQGPEFLTYFQNEAQLEKSRLLSDRFSAERPKGSFSTLEIQRTEQGDSAMYLCASSLQGNTGELFFGEGSRLTVL.

V gene TRBV9 combines with J gene TRBJ2-3; D unclear. This CDR3 region has 15 residues. CDR1 SGDLS and CDR2 YYNGEE come from the germline V gene. V lost 1 base and J 0 bases, leaving 9 bases between the germline ends. The CDR3 region has the DNA TGTGCCAGCAGCGTAACTGGCCTTAGCACAGATACGCAGTATTTT. Encoded protein: CASSVTGLSTDTQYF. Drawing the rest from reference TRBV9 and TRBJ2-3, the complete variable domain is DSGVTQTPKHLITATGQRVTLRCSPRSGDLSVYWYQQSLDQGLQFLIQYYNGEERAKGNILERFSAQQFPDLHSELNLSSLELGDSALYFCASSVTGLSTDTQYFGPGTRLTVL.

This clone was picked up a small number of times. This chain links TRBV18 with TRBJ2-2, with D hard to call. The V end lost 0 bases, the J end lost 2 bases, and 7 bases lay between the germline ends. The CDR3 is made up of 15 amino acids. Looked up from germline, CDR1 is KGHSH and CDR2 is LQKENI. The CDR3 sequence: CASSPPRLNTGELFF. Written as DNA, the CDR3 is TGTGCCAGCTCACCACCTCGCTTAAACACCGGGGAGCTGTTTTTT.

There are a few counts of this clone. The V and J genes are TRBV30 and TRBJ1-2; TRBD1 aligns across 7 bases. Germline V gene data show CDR1 as GTSNPN and CDR2 as SVGIG (reference sequence). CDR3 size: 13 residues. J gave up 4 bases and V 0 bases, and 2 bases lay outside the gene matches. CDR3 sequence: CAWSVRGTYGYTF. The CDR3 region has the DNA TGTGCCTGGAGTGTCAGGGGGACCTATGGCTACACCTTC.

The chain joins TRBV7-2 to TRBJ2-1, with 9 bases that match TRBD2. CDR3 length: 17 amino acids. The junction had 17 bases not matched to a gene; V was cut back by 5 bases and J by 9 bases. The germline V gene has CDR1 SGHTA and CDR2 FQGNSA. CDR3: CASSPLAGAPREGEQFF. The CDR3 region has the DNA TGTGCCAGCAGCCCATTAGCGGGGGCCCCCCGTGAGGGTGAGCAGTTCTTC.

The V gene is TRBV10-2, the J gene TRBJ2-7; possible D gene TRBD1, 6 bases. Germline CDR1 reads WSHSY; CDR2 reads SAAADI. The V and J ends lost 3 bases and 2 bases respectively, with 8 bases between them. The CDR3 runs to 13 residues. The CDR3 DNA is TGCGCCAGCAGTGACAGGGGCCCCTACGAGCAGTACTTC. Translation gives CASSDRGPYEQYF.

The CDR3: CASRNSGGAFYGYTF. The CDR3 nucleotides are TGTGCCAGCAGAAATTCAGGGGGCGCATTCTATGGCTACACCTTC. This chain uses TRBV2 with TRBJ1-2; 8 positions agree with TRBD1. Germline CDR1 and CDR2: SNHLY and FYNNEI. V shed 6 bases, J shed 4 bases, and the junction held 10 bases outside the gene matches. The CDR3 runs 15 residues.

The CDR3 spells CASSGYPTGNYEQYF. The CDR3 DNA sequence: TGTGCCAGCAGTGGGTACCCGACAGGGAACTACGAGCAGTACTTC. The rearrangement joins TRBV6-1 to TRBJ2-7; 7 bases are a match to TRBD1. Germline V lookup: CDR1 MNHNS, CDR2 SASEGT. The J segment lost 3 bases and the V segment lost 4 bases, leaving 9 bases of the junction unmatched. The CDR3 is 15 amino acids.

In this sample, this clone turned up once. The chain uses TRBV9 and TRBJ1-1, with D hard to call. Germline V gene data show CDR1 as SGDLS and CDR2 as YYNGEE. The CDR3 loop spans 16 amino acids. V lost 2 bases, J lost 1 base, and 15 bases lay in between. CDR3 amino acids: CASSVDPSTENTEAFF. As DNA, the CDR3 is TGTGCCAGCAGCGTTGACCCGTCAACAGAGAACACTGAAGCTTTCTTT. Filled out from reference TRBV9 and TRBJ1-1, the complete variable domain reads DSGVTQTPKHLITATGQRVTLRCSPRSGDLSVYWYQQSLDQGLQFLIQYYNGEERAKGNILERFSAQQFPDLHSELNLSSLELGDSALYFCASSVDPSTENTEAFFGQGTRLTVV.

This clone has just a few counts. As DNA, the CDR3 is TGTGCCAGCAGCCGATTGTCCGCCGGGGAGCTGTTTTTT. It specifies CASSRLSAGELFF. The chain has TRBV7-3 and TRBJ2-2, with no clear D. Trimming removed 5 bases at V and 6 bases at J, with 10 bases between. CDR3 length: 13 amino acids. Germline lookup yields CDR1 SGHTA and CDR2 FQGTGA.

This clone was found a few times. V is TRBV4-3 and J is TRBJ2-2, with TRBD1 matching over 7 bases. After removal of 0 bases from V and 5 bases from J, the junction contained 6 bases not matched to a gene. Germline V CDR1 and CDR2: LGHNA, YSLEER. The CDR3 spans 16 residues. The CDR3 region is CASSQDRTGGTGELFF. The CDR3 DNA reads TGCGCCAGCAGCCAAGATCGGACAGGTGGTACCGGGGAGCTGTTTTTT.

The chain recombines TRBV5-4 with TRBJ2-1; TRBD2 aligns across 8 bases. This CDR3 is 15 amino acids long. In germline, CDR1 is SGHNT, CDR2 YYREEE (reference sequence). V was pared by 1 base and J by 8 bases, with 8 bases of the junction left unmatched. The CDR3 is CASSLPGGALDEQFF. The CDR3 DNA follows: TGTGCCAGCAGCTTGCCGGGGGGGGCCTTGGATGAGCAGTTCTTC.

The V gene is TRBV5-5, the J gene TRBJ1-5; maybe TRBD1 (5 bases). Germline CDR1 SGHKS, CDR2 YYEKEE (reference sequence). The length of the CDR3 is 15 residues. Trimming pared 0 bases from V and 1 base from J, leaving 8 bases between. As DNA, the CDR3 is TGTGCCAGCAGCTTGGAGGGGCAGAGCAATCAGCCCCAGCATTTT. It translates to CASSLEGQSNQPQHF.

This chain connects TRBV7-8 to TRBJ2-3, with 8 bases matching TRBD2. CDR1 is SGHVS and CDR2 is FQNEAQ in the germline V gene. The CDR3 consists of 16 residues. V gave up 8 bases and J gave up 5 bases; unmatched junction bases: 15. The CDR3 nucleotides are TGTGCCAGCCTCAGGGGCCAGGCGGGGGGTATAGATACGCAGTATTTT. Translation gives CASLRGQAGGIDTQYF. Supplemented by reference TRBV7-8 and TRBJ2-3, the full variable domain reads GAGVSQSPRYKVAKRGQDVALRCDPISGHVSLFWYQQALGQGPEFLTYFQNEAQLDKSGLPSDRFFAERPEGSVSTLKIQRTQQEDSAVYLCASLRGQAGGIDTQYFGPGTRLTVL.

The V and J genes are TRBV11-2 and TRBJ2-3; no firm D call. The CDR3 has 13 amino acids. Looked up from germline, CDR1 is SGHAT and CDR2 is FQNNGV. V was cut by 2 bases and J by 1 base, with 4 bases left in between. The CDR3 DNA reads TGTGCCAGCAGCTTACCCGGCACAGATACGCAGTATTTT. Protein sequence: CASSLPGTDTQYF.